Described below is a single T cell receptor (beta chain) sequence and its context. The CDR3 extends over 16 amino acids. Trimming took off 0 bases at V and 4 bases at J, with 15 bases between the two ends. Germline CDR1 and CDR2: LGHNA and YNFKEQ. The data are from a study of blood T cell repertoires in COVID-19. Per the study methods: From reference gene primer amplification, estimates of nucleated cell counts were derived. This table comes from immunoSEQ multiplex PCR, and its TCRdb copy is limited to in-frame clones, with some not included. That table supplies the V and J calls and clone size; D and trimming were determined from the DNA. Among 90,000 or so clones listed, 72% were seen once.

The genes are TRBV4-2 and TRBJ2-5; possibly TRBD1 for D (6 bases). The receptor's source is an elderly woman with acute or convalescent COVID-19. The specimen was peripheral blood. CDR3: CASSQDMAGAGETQYF. The CDR3 region has the DNA TGTGCCAGCAGCCAAGATATGGCAGGGGCTGGAGAGACCCAGTACTTC.